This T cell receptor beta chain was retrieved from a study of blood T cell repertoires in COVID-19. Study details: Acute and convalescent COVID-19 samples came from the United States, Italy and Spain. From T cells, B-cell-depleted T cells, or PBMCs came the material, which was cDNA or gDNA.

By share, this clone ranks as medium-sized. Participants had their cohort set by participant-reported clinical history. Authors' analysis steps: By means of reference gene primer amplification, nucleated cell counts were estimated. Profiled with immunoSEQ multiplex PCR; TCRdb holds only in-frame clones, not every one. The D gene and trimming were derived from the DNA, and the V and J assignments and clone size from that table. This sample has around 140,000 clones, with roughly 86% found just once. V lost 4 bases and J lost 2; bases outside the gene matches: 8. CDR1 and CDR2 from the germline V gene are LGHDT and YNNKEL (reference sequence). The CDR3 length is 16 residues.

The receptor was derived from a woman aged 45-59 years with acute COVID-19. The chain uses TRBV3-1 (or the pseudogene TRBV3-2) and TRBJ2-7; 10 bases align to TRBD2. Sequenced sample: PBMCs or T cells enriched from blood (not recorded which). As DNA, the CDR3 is TGTGCCAGCAGCCGCCGGACTAGCGGTACCCCCTACGAGCAGTACTTC. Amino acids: CASSRRTSGTPYEQYF.